This entry describes one T cell receptor beta chain. Clones were sequenced by immunoSEQ multiplex PCR, and TCRdb holds only the in-frame ones, with some missing. The profile shows around 190,000 clones, approximately 89% of them singletons. The data are from a study of blood T cell repertoires in COVID-19. The CDR3 runs 15 residues. The germline V and J ends were trimmed by 8 bases and 4 bases, with 20 bases remaining between them. Germline values: CDR1 MNHEY, CDR2 SMNVEV (reference sequence). This TCR was sampled from a woman in her sixties or seventies with acute or convalescent COVID-19. The chain recombines TRBV27 with TRBJ1-2; possible D gene TRBD1, 5 bases. Material for sequencing was peripheral blood. The CDR3 nucleotides are TGTGCCAGCGGTTCGGGACTCAGGGATCTCTATGGCTACACCTTC. As protein: CASGSGLRDLYGYTF.